This TCR beta chain was retrieved from a study of cytomegalovirus exposure and HLA in healthy donors. 13 Jbeta primers and 60 Vbeta primers were used for the PCR. Libraries were prepared by immunoSEQ multiplex PCR; TCRdb keeps only in-frame clonotypes and omits some of them. The table shows 95,000 to 150,000 clones, with over 80% occurring only once. The CDR3 consists of 14 residues. Germline CDR1 and CDR2: MNHEY and SVGAGI. The germline V and J ends were trimmed by 5 bases and 1 base, with 12 bases remaining between them. The count of this clone is one. Antigen: not known. Study-wide findings and caveats: Earlier analysis found most TCR beta V segments productive about 90% or about 30% of the time.

The TCR sequence derives from a man in his fifties or sixties in good health and CMV-seronegative. The source material was PBMCs. V gene TRBV6-5 combines with J gene TRBJ2-7; a weak D match, TRBD1 (6 bases). In DNA, the CDR3 is TGTGCCAGCAGTCAGGCAGGGGCTTCCTACGAGCAGTACTTC. It translates to CASSQAGASYEQYF.